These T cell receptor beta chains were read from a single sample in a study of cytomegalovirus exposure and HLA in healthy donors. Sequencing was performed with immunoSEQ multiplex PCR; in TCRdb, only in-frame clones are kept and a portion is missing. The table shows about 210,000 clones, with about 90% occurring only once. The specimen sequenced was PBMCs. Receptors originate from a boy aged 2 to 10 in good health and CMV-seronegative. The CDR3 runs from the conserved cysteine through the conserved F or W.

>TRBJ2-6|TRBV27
CASSQLGGGTGANVLTF
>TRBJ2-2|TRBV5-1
CASSLVGQGAAGELFF
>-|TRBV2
CASSEGLVHLEQYF
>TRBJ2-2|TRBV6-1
CASSEPGLANPLNTGELFF
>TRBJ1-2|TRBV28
CASSPTGDYGYTF
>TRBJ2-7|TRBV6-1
CASTPQGVREQYF
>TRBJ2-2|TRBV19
CASGPSLGGKLFF
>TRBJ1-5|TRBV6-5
CASSGTGVGQPQHF
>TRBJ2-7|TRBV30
CAWEPKQGMGQYF
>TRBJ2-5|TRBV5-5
CASSPSLGLTGAEETQYF
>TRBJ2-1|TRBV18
CASSPLSGRGANEQFF
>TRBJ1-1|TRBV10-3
CATSIRGTEAFF